This TCR beta chain was recovered during a study of breast tumors, draining lymph nodes, adjacent tissues. Study-level points and caveats: Compared with lymph nodes, tumors were less diverse; compared with nontumor tissue, more.

Each CDR3 protein is one row after TCRdb ran MiXCR on the multiplex PCR reads. The sample lists about 66,000 distinct CDR3 sequences, 40% to 45% occurring once. CDR3 length: 15 residues. The germline V gene encodes CDR1 SGHVS and CDR2 FQNEAQ. Trimming removed 5 bases at V and 0 bases at J, with 12 bases between. The sample holds many counts of this clonotype. What it binds is unknown. The clonotype comes from a female donor with breast cancer. Some clones in this sample may be carry-over from other donors' samples. V and J are TRBV7-8 and TRBJ2-3; D ambiguous. The sequencing input was breast tumor tissue. The CDR3 protein is CASSGRDESTDTQYF. The CDR3 DNA reads TGTGCCAGCAGCGGCCGCGATGAGAGCACAGATACGCAGTATTTT.